This TCR beta chain was documented in a study of metastatic and nonmetastatic thyroid tumors (dated by TCRdb to 2019 to 2021). Broadly, across the study: Repertoires from peripheral blood and from tumor or nodule tissue samples of malignant and benign thyroid patients were compared. Summary of the overall study and its limitations: In both blood and tumor samples, TCR beta diversity was reported to be significantly higher in malignant tumors than in benign nodules.

The library was prepared using PCR. TCRdb names Illumina HiSeq 4000 as the instrument used. High-throughput sequencing was used to profile the TCR beta-chain CDR3 region of every patient. Per the authors' processing: CDR3 differences across clinicopathological groups were used to build a classifier for discriminating distant-metastatic papillary thyroid cancer patients. To measure repertoire diversity the researchers used the Shannon index, while the Morisita-Horn index served to gauge how similar the tumor and blood repertoires were. Using fastp at Q25 and MiXCR, TCRdb reprocessed the public reads and kept productive beta chains. What appears here as the V and J calls and clone size reflects TCRdb's work, not the paper's. This sample has roughly 30,000 clones in its table, and roughly 30% of those were observed once. The ten largest make up approximately 30% of the sample. The CDR3 measures 14 amino acids from cysteine to phenylalanine. The only DNA kept is the CDR3, 42 bases in frame from the first base. The germline V gene (reference sequence) yields MNHEY for CDR1 and SMNVEV for CDR2. At the junction V is shortened by 3 bases and J by 2 bases, with 10 bases in between.

About this clone itself: Its antigen remains undetermined. No per-base quality is available; no much larger clone lies one base away.

No treatment had been received by any patient before thyroid surgery. Using T-cell receptor beta sequencing, the researchers looked back retrospectively at clinical samples from patients, gathered between about 2012 and 2018. Sequencing was done on a sample of blood. The rearrangement joined TRBV27 to TRBJ1-2; a tentative D match to TRBD1 spans 6 bases. This TCR was sampled from a female donor with papillary thyroid cancer or a benign thyroid nodule (not recorded which). Some clones in this sample may be carry-over from other donors' samples. The CDR3 protein is CASSFRGENYGYTF. The bases are TGTGCCAGCAGTTTCAGGGGTGAAAACTATGGCTACACCTTC.